The entry that follows covers one T cell receptor beta chain sequence. Its antigen is unidentified. Data came from immunoSEQ multiplex PCR; TCRdb stores just in-frame clones and leaves some out. The data show about 60,000 clones, about 85% seen once. V lost 3 bases and J lost 4; bases outside the gene matches: 10. Germline loops: CDR1 GTSNPN, CDR2 SVGIG (reference sequence). The CDR3 runs 16 residues. The sample belongs to a study of T cell responses to AZD1222 COVID-19 vaccine. About the study: Researchers grouped second doses given at about 4 or about 12 weeks into one pool.

Study-wide results and caveats: White British ancestry dominated among donors, who included more females, and clonal diversity was possibly underestimated. The study sampled repertoires only after the peak T cell response. Increases in Spike-specific TCR breadth and depth were seen after two AZD1222 doses.

V is TRBV30 and J is TRBJ2-3, with 10 bases identical to TRBD2. The sequences come from peripheral blood, collected on day 0 of AZD1222 vaccination. This clonotype was obtained from an adult in good health. The CDR3 loop is CAWSLFSGGASDTQYF. CDR3 sequence (DNA): TGTGCCTGGAGCCTATTCAGCGGGGGGGCATCAGATACGCAGTATTTT.